The 31 T cell receptor beta chains given below trace back to one sample, sequenced in a study of blood T cell repertoires in COVID-19. Clones were read by immunoSEQ multiplex PCR, and TCRdb kept only the in-frame ones, dropping some. This sample carries about 280,000 clones, 88% of them seen once, and the ten largest clones take 9% to 9.5%. The sequenced sample was peripheral blood. The origin of the receptors is a man younger than 35 with active or convalescent COVID-19.

A few counts support this clone. The chain links TRBV5-1 to TRBJ1-4; D gene ambiguous. Germline loops: CDR1 SGHRS, CDR2 YFSETQ. The CDR3 is 14 residues long. V was pared by 2 bases and J by 6 bases, with 11 bases between. CDR3 DNA: TGCGCCAGCAGCTTTCGGGAGAAGCATGAAAAACTGTTTTTT. It codes for CASSFREKHEKLFF.

V is TRBV7-8 and J is TRBJ1-6; no reliable D call. The CDR3 consists of 15 residues. V was pared by 3 bases and J by 2 bases, with 8 bases between. Germline V gene lookup returns CDR1 SGHVS and CDR2 FQNEAQ. Here the CDR3 reads CASSFGGPYNSPLHF. The CDR3 DNA reads as TGTGCCAGCAGCTTTGGAGGGCCCTATAATTCACCCCTCCACTTT.

J is TRBJ1-2 and V is TRBV19, with D possibly matching TRBD1 (6 bases). CDR3 size: 15 residues. CDR1 is LNHDA and CDR2 is SQIVND in the germline V gene (reference sequence). The V gene lost 7 bases and the J gene lost 4 bases, with 19 bases spanning the gap. The CDR3 DNA reads TGTGCCAGTACTAAATGGGGGCTTCAAGGCTATGGCTACACCTTC. It translates to CASTKWGLQGYGYTF.

The genes are TRBV7-9 and TRBJ2-7, with a possible D match to TRBD1 (5 bases). V was trimmed by 7 bases and J by 2 bases, leaving 12 bases between them. The CDR3 has 13 amino acids. Germline CDR1 SEHNR, CDR2 FQNEAQ (reference sequence). The CDR3, as DNA: TGTGCCAGCACACCAGGGATCCCCTACGAGCAGTACTTC. Amino acids: CASTPGIPYEQYF.

The rearrangement uses TRBV21-1 and TRBJ2-7; TRBD2, the D gene given by the table, was not confirmed from the DNA. TRBV21-1 is given as a pseudogene. This CDR3 spans 18 amino acids. This CDR3 is CASSKSTSGGAKRYEQYF. As DNA, the CDR3 is TGTGCCAGCAGCAAGTCCACTAGCGGGGGGGCGAAACGCTACGAGCAGTACTTC.

The rearrangement joins TRBV18 to TRBJ2-3; 8 bases fit TRBD2. The V gene end was trimmed by 5 bases and the J gene end by 1 base; junction bases not matched to a gene: 5. Germline CDR1 KGHSH, CDR2 LQKENI. CDR3 length: 15 amino acids. DNA for the CDR3: TGTGCCAGCTCATTGGGACTAGTTCGCACAGATACGCAGTATTTT. Translating gives CASSLGLVRTDTQYF.

The chain has TRBV3-1 (or the pseudogene TRBV3-2) and TRBJ2-1; 14 positions match TRBD2. J gave up 8 bases and V 4 bases, and 4 bases lay outside the gene matches. This CDR3 contains 15 residues. The V gene's germline CDR1 is LGHDT and CDR2 YNNKEL (reference sequence). CDR3 loop: CASSPKGLAGDEQFF. CDR3 DNA: TGTGCCAGCAGCCCCAAGGGACTAGCGGGGGATGAGCAGTTCTTC.

The CDR3 sequence: CASKIDPTGGANEKLFF. The DNA of the CDR3 is TGTGCCAGTAAAATAGATCCCACCGGGGGAGCAAATGAAAAACTGTTTTTT. J is TRBJ1-4 and V is TRBV19; TRBD1 might be the D (5 bases). Trimming took 7 bases from V and 5 from J, leaving 23 bases between them. The CDR3 is made up of 17 amino acids. Germline assignment: CDR1 LNHDA and CDR2 SQIVND (reference sequence).

The chain joins TRBV19 to TRBJ2-7, with D perhaps TRBD1 (5 bases). V was pared by 4 bases and J by 4 bases, with 14 bases between. Per germline, CDR1 LNHDA and CDR2 SQIVND (reference sequence). The CDR3 loop spans 14 amino acids. CDR3 in amino acids: CASSKGLGIYEQYF. The CDR3 nucleotides are TGTGCCAGTAGTAAGGGGTTAGGAATTTACGAGCAGTACTTC.

The chain uses TRBV15 and TRBJ1-5; D gene ambiguous. Looked up from germline, CDR1 is LNHNV and CDR2 is YYDKDF (reference sequence). The CDR3 covers 16 residues. V lost 0 bases, J lost 1 base, and 10 bases lay in between. CDR3 region: CATSRDEKRSNQPQHF. As DNA, the CDR3 is TGTGCCACCAGCAGAGATGAGAAACGGAGCAATCAGCCCCAGCATTTT.

The V gene is TRBV7-9, the J gene TRBJ2-7; 9 nucleotides align to TRBD1. The CDR3 sequence is 16 residues long. V was clipped by 1 base and J by 3 bases; unmatched bases: 7. Germline V gene lookup returns CDR1 SEHNR and CDR2 FQNEAQ (reference sequence). CDR3 coding DNA: TGTGCCAGCAGCTTAGAGAGTTGGGACAGGGTCTACGAGCAGTACTTC. This codes for CASSLESWDRVYEQYF.

V and J are TRBV6-6 and TRBJ1-2; D may be TRBD1 (6 bases). V was clipped by 5 bases and J by 8 bases, with 24 bases between them. Germline CDR1 is MNHNY and CDR2 is SVGAGI (reference sequence). The CDR3 has 16 residues. CDR3 in amino acids: CASSNPRQDLGGGYTF. The CDR3 coding sequence is TGTGCCAGCAGTAACCCCAGACAGGATCTTGGGGGAGGCTACACCTTC.

In this sample, this clone turned up once. The chain recombines TRBV6-6 with TRBJ2-1, with 7 positions matching TRBD2. Germline V gene sequence: CDR1 MNHNY, CDR2 SVGAGI (reference sequence). With 6 bases clipped from V and 6 bases from J, the junction kept 14 bases outside the gene matches. The CDR3 runs 16 residues. Here the CDR3 DNA reads TGTGCCAGCAGAGAACTAGCGTCACTATCGGGCAATGAGCAGTTCTTC. Translating gives CASRELASLSGNEQFF.

The V and J genes are TRBV28 and TRBJ1-1, with D perhaps TRBD1 (5 bases). V lost 6 bases to trimming and J lost 1 base, with 18 bases between them. Germline V lookup: CDR1 MDHEN, CDR2 SYDVKM. The CDR3 has 16 residues. The CDR3 sequence: CASSLPPDSTNTEAFF. In DNA, the CDR3 is TGTGCCAGCAGCCTCCCCCCCGACAGCACGAACACTGAAGCTTTCTTT.

V usage is TRBV15 and J usage is TRBJ2-2, with 9 bases fitting TRBD2. The germline V gene encodes CDR1 LNHNV and CDR2 YYDKDF (reference sequence). The CDR3 contains 17 residues. V lost 4 bases to trimming and J lost 7 bases; unmatched junction nucleotides: 13. The CDR3 is CATSTVAGGGAIGELFF. For the CDR3, the DNA is TGTGCCACCAGCACGGTTGCTGGCGGGGGGGCGATCGGGGAGCTGTTTTTT.

This rearrangement joins TRBV9 to TRBJ2-7; the match to TRBD2 covers 8 bases. Unmatched junction bases numbered 2, after V lost 0 bases and J lost 0 bases. Germline CDR1 is SGDLS and CDR2 is YYNGEE. This CDR3 comprises 15 residues. The CDR3 coding sequence is TGTGCCAGCAGCGTAGAAGGACTAGCCTCCTACGAGCAGTACTTC. Protein: CASSVEGLASYEQYF. The variable domain in full, completed from reference TRBV9 and TRBJ2-7, reads DSGVTQTPKHLITATGQRVTLRCSPRSGDLSVYWYQQSLDQGLQFLIQYYNGEERAKGNILERFSAQQFPDLHSELNLSSLELGDSALYFCASSVEGLASYEQYFGPGTRLTVT.

The rearrangement joins TRBV2 to TRBJ2-1; no firm D call. Trimming took off 7 bases at V and 12 bases at J, with 13 bases between the two ends. This CDR3 comprises 11 residues. The germline gives CDR1 SNHLY, CDR2 FYNNEI. CDR3 sequence reads: CASMGPQGQFF. Written as DNA, the CDR3 is TGTGCCAGCATGGGCCCCCAAGGGCAGTTCTTC.

Only a few counts were recorded for this clone. This chain links TRBV6-5 with TRBJ1-5; D is unclear. Germline CDR1 and CDR2: MNHEY and SVGAGI. The V end lost 11 bases, the J end lost 5 bases, and 16 bases lay between the germline ends. The CDR3 covers 13 residues. DNA for the CDR3: TGTGCCGGGCCCCCTGCGGGAGATCAGCCCCAGCATTTT. Encoded protein: CAGPPAGDQPQHF.

The J gene is TRBJ2-2, the V gene TRBV12-3 or TRBV12-4, with D unresolved. The V end lost 5 bases, the J end lost 6 bases, and 10 bases lay between the germline ends. This CDR3 region has 13 residues. The CDR3 DNA follows: TGTGCCAGCAGTCTACCGAGTGCCGGGGAGCTGTTTTTT. Translation gives CASSLPSAGELFF.

The rearrangement uses TRBV13 and TRBJ2-1; 8 bases map to TRBD1. The CDR3 is made up of 14 amino acids. In germline, CDR1 is PRHDT, CDR2 FYEKMQ (reference sequence). J gave up 4 bases and V 4 bases, and 3 bases lay outside the gene matches. Here the CDR3 reads CASSSGQGYNEQFF. The CDR3, as DNA: TGTGCCAGCAGCTCCGGACAGGGTTACAATGAGCAGTTCTTC.

The count of this clone is one. The rearrangement links TRBV6-5 to TRBJ2-7, with 8 bases identical to TRBD2. Trimming took 4 bases from V and 6 from J; bases not matched to a gene: 11. The CDR3 loop spans 15 amino acids. Germline loops: CDR1 MNHEY, CDR2 SVGAGI. The CDR3 sequence is CASSSIGGGSGEQYF. The CDR3 coding sequence is TGTGCCAGCAGTTCCATCGGCGGGGGGTCGGGCGAGCAGTACTTC.

The chain couples TRBV11-2 to TRBJ2-7; a weak D match, TRBD2 (5 bases). With 7 bases removed from V and 6 bases from J, the gap between germline ends came to 16 bases. This CDR3 has 13 amino acids. Germline-derived CDR1 and CDR2 are SGHAT and FQNNGV. CDR3 in amino acids: CASNPGGSPEQYF. The CDR3 DNA follows: TGTGCCAGCAACCCCGGAGGCAGTCCCGAGCAGTACTTC.

This clone has a handful of counts. In DNA, the CDR3 is TGTGCCAGCAGATCTGACAGGGTCTATGGCTACACCTTC. Its protein product is CASRSDRVYGYTF. The chain combines TRBV12-3 or TRBV12-4 with TRBJ1-2, with 7 nucleotides matching TRBD1. The CDR3 has 13 amino acids. V dropped 6 bases and J dropped 4; count of bases not matched to a gene: 5.

The chain uses TRBV23-1 and TRBJ2-7, with 9 bases lining up with TRBD1. TRBV23-1 belongs to the ORF category, with a function that is uncertain. The CDR3 is made up of 17 amino acids. V gave up 2 bases and J gave up 0 bases; unmatched junction bases: 8. The CDR3 region is CASSQTLTGGASYEQYF. The CDR3 DNA is TGCGCCAGCAGTCAAACCCTGACAGGGGGAGCCTCCTACGAGCAGTACTTC.

This chain's CDR3 is CASSLRTGTDSPLHF. The CDR3 nucleotides are TGCGCCAGCAGCTTGAGGACAGGGACGGATTCACCCCTCCACTTT. The chain recombines TRBV5-1 with TRBJ1-6; 8 positions match TRBD1. Trimming at V came to 1 base and at J to 8 bases, leaving 5 bases not matched to a gene. The CDR3 extends over 15 amino acids. Germline assignment: CDR1 SGHRS and CDR2 YFSETQ.

This chain uses TRBV27 with TRBJ1-4, with 10 bases that match TRBD1. The CDR3 consists of 15 residues. Germline CDR1 and CDR2: MNHEY and SMNVEV (reference sequence). Trimming removed 4 bases from V and 7 bases from J; junction bases left unmatched: 6. CDR3 bases: TGTGCCAGCAGTTCCCCCGGGACAGGGGTTGAAAAACTGTTTTTT. Translation: CASSSPGTGVEKLFF. Looking up the rest from reference TRBV27 and TRBJ1-4 gives the full variable domain: EAQVTQNPRYLITVTGKKLTVTCSQNMNHEYMSWYRQDPGLGLRQIYYSMNVEVTDKGDVPEGYKVSRKEKRNFPLILESPSPNQTSLYFCASSSPGTGVEKLFFGSGTQLSVL.

The chain joins TRBV4-1 to TRBJ1-3; TRBD1 matches at 8 bases. Germline CDR1 and CDR2: MGHRA and YSYEKL. CDR3 length equals 16 residues. The ends lost 4 bases at V and 6 bases at J; junction bases unmatched: 11. CDR3 region: CASSLQEGQGLNTIYF. CDR3 DNA: TGCGCCAGCAGCCTACAAGAAGGACAGGGCCTAAACACCATATATTTT.

The rearrangement links TRBV15 to TRBJ2-1; unclear D gene. The germline V and J ends were trimmed by 1 base and 4 bases, with 11 bases remaining between them. This CDR3 has 15 residues. Looked up from germline, CDR1 is LNHNV and CDR2 is YYDKDF (reference sequence). The CDR3 DNA follows: TGTGCCACCAGCAGAGCTTCTAGTGAGTACAATGAGCAGTTCTTC. Protein: CATSRASSEYNEQFF.

This sequence joins TRBV5-1 and TRBJ1-6; the match to TRBD1 covers 9 bases. Germline lookup yields CDR1 SGHRS and CDR2 YFSETQ. The length of the CDR3 is 17 residues. V shed 0 bases and J 6 bases; nucleotides not matched to a gene: 7. The DNA for the CDR3 is TGCGCCAGCAGCTTGGCCTTCACAGGGGGCGGTAATTCACCCCTCCACTTT. Residues: CASSLAFTGGGNSPLHF.

To note about this clone: A read error may be the cause here, since a much bigger clone is one base away. The chain joins TRBV6-1 to TRBJ2-7, with unresolved D. The CDR3 is 15 amino acids. Germline values: CDR1 MNHNS, CDR2 SASEGT. The CDR3 DNA follows: TGTGCCATCAGTGAAGAGACTGGTGAGGCGTACGAGCAGTACTTC. Protein sequence: CAISEETGEAYEQYF.

This chain joins TRBV6-5 and TRBJ1-3; D may be TRBD1 (6 bases). The germline V and J ends were trimmed by 10 bases and 0 bases, with 13 bases remaining between them. This CDR3 is 14 amino acids long. Germline V gene data show CDR1 as MNHEY and CDR2 as SVGAGI. CDR3: CATGGRTSGNTIYF. In nucleotides, the CDR3 is TGTGCCACGGGGGGCAGGACCTCTGGAAACACCATATATTTT.